This TCR beta chain was profiled in a study of beta chain features in type 1 diabetes. Overall study findings and caveats: TCRB rearrangement may or may not be influenced by HLA type; here this remained unresolved. Shorter TCRB CDR3s, moderately but significantly so, were found in Type 1 diabetes patients in all four CD4+ subsets.

With respect to this clone: Its antigen is still unknown.

Trimming left V 7 bases short and J 6 bases short, with 20 bases between. This CDR3 has 14 amino acids. CDR1 and CDR2 from the germline V gene are SQVTM and ANQGSEA. Every bit of the isolated RNA underwent reverse transcription, so sequencing read expressed TCRB transcripts. This table comes from immunoSEQ multiplex PCR, and its TCRdb copy is limited to in-frame clones, with some not included. The sample has about 160,000 clones, over 55% seen once. By way of CD45RO/CCR7/CD25/CD127/CD95/CD27, the CD4+ regulatory, stem cell-like memory, central memory and naive cells were sorted. Populations obtained by sorting all exceeded 95% purity.

The J gene is TRBJ2-3, the V gene TRBV29-1; D might be TRBD2 (5 bases). The TCR comes from a man in his thirties or forties with type 1 diabetes. Sequences were obtained from naive CD4+ T cells from blood. CDR3 in DNA: TGCAGCGCCGCAGGACCCGGGGTTGGCGATACGCAGTATTTT. Encoded protein: CSAAGPGVGDTQYF.